Sequencing of this TCR beta chain was carried out in a study of blood T cell repertoires in COVID-19. Study-wide context: T cells, B-cell-depleted T cells, or PBMCs supplied cDNA or gDNA.

Original data processing: Nucleated cell counts were estimated from reference gene primer amplification. Produced via immunoSEQ multiplex PCR; TCRdb's table is partial and in-frame only. For V, J and clone size, that table is used; D and trimming come from the DNA. The sample records about 440,000 clones, 90% being singletons. The CDR3 contains 14 residues. Germline V gene sequence: CDR1 GTSNPN, CDR2 SVGIG (reference sequence). Germline trimming cut 5 bases from V and 4 bases from J; bases unmatched to any gene: 8. Regarding this clone: Other nucleotide sequences from this sample produce the same CDR3.

This study enrolled people aged roughly 18 to 89 from about two dozen US geographic areas. Recovery meant two consecutive negative NP/OP PCR tests, professional clearance, or resolved symptoms. This TCR derives from a man between 18 and 29 years old who had recovered from COVID-19. The J gene is TRBJ1-5, the V gene TRBV30, with 7 bases that match TRBD1. The sequenced sample was PBMCs or T cells enriched from blood (not recorded which). In DNA form, the CDR3 reads TGTGCCTGGTCGCCAGGGGGGAGTAATCAGCCCCAGCATTTT. Translation gives CAWSPGGSNQPQHF.